This is a list of T cell receptor beta chains from one sample in a study of regulatory T cells in long-lasting Graves disease. TCRdb called the multiplex PCR reads again in MiXCR, with one record for every CDR3 protein. The sample contains about 380,000 distinct CDR3 sequences, roughly 15% of which appear only once. The material was peripheral blood mononuclear cells (PBMCs), obtained at new diagnosis, from a patient treated with antithyroid drugs. These TCRs come from a female donor with Graves disease. The CDR3 runs from the conserved cysteine through the conserved F or W. A D gene is named only where the DNA matches it firmly. Clone size is given for some rows only: seen once, a few or many times, or a class if the clone is expanded.

j_gene: TRBJ2-2; d_gene: .; len: 14; abundance: few; v_gene: TRBV11-2; CDR3aa: CASSLIQNTGELFF; CDR3nt: TGTGCCAGCAGCTTAATTCAGAACACCGGGGAGCTGTTTTTT
j_gene: TRBJ2-1; d_gene: .; len: 16; abundance: many; v_gene: TRBV24-1; CDR3aa: CATSVPGPLTNDEQFF; CDR3nt: TGTGCCACCAGTGTCCCAGGACCCCTGACTAACGATGAGCAGTTCTTC
j_gene: TRBJ1-2; d_gene: TRBD1; len: 15; abundance: many; v_gene: TRBV6-2/TRBV6-3; CDR3aa: CASSEALTGVYGYTF; CDR3nt: TGTGCCAGCAGTGAAGCCTTAACAGGGGTCTATGGCTACACCTTC
j_gene: TRBJ2-1; d_gene: .; len: 15; abundance: .; v_gene: TRBV18; CDR3aa: CASSPPGGYRNEQFF; CDR3nt: TGTGCCAGCTCACCACCAGGAGGTTATCGAAATGAGCAGTTCTTC
j_gene: TRBJ2-1; d_gene: TRBD2; len: 13; abundance: many; v_gene: TRBV27; CDR3aa: CASSGGVRAEQFF; CDR3nt: TGTGCCAGCAGTGGGGGGGTACGGGCTGAGCAGTTCTTC
j_gene: TRBJ1-5; d_gene: TRBD1; len: 16; abundance: .; v_gene: TRBV15; CDR3aa: CATSRDPDRVGQPQHF; CDR3nt: TGTGCCACCAGCAGAGACCCTGACAGGGTCGGTCAGCCCCAGCATTTT
j_gene: TRBJ2-1; d_gene: .; len: 17; abundance: many; v_gene: TRBV7-2; CDR3aa: CASSFPRDAGMLGEQFF; CDR3nt: TGTGCCAGCAGCTTCCCCAGGGATGCCGGGATGCTCGGTGAGCAGTTCTTC
j_gene: TRBJ2-3; d_gene: .; len: 15; abundance: few; v_gene: TRBV5-1; CDR3aa: CASSFLARGTDTQYF; CDR3nt: TGCGCCAGCAGCTTTTTGGCACGGGGCACAGATACGCAGTATTTT
j_gene: TRBJ2-1; d_gene: .; len: 16; abundance: many; v_gene: TRBV4-3; CDR3aa: CASSPTIPLPYNEQFF; CDR3nt: TGCGCCAGCAGCCCCACTATCCCACTTCCCTACAATGAGCAGTTCTTC
j_gene: TRBJ2-1; d_gene: TRBD2; len: 17; abundance: many; v_gene: TRBV27; CDR3aa: CASSTKSPGLGKNEQFF; CDR3nt: TGTGCCAGCAGTACTAAATCTCCGGGACTAGGGAAAAACGAGCAGTTCTTC
j_gene: TRBJ1-1; d_gene: .; len: 13; abundance: many; v_gene: TRBV7-8; CDR3aa: CASSLEVSLEAFF; CDR3nt: TGTGCCAGCAGCTTGGAAGTCAGCCTTGAAGCTTTCTTT
j_gene: TRBJ1-4; d_gene: .; len: 13; abundance: many; v_gene: TRBV2; CDR3aa: CASSYGVGEKLFF; CDR3nt: TGTGCCAGCAGTTACGGAGTCGGAGAAAAACTGTTTTTT
j_gene: TRBJ1-1; d_gene: .; len: 17; abundance: many; v_gene: TRBV7-2; CDR3aa: CASSSYLDLFGNTEAFF; CDR3nt: TGTGCCAGCAGCTCCTACTTAGACTTGTTCGGGAACACTGAAGCTTTCTTT
j_gene: TRBJ2-1; d_gene: .; len: 14; abundance: many; v_gene: TRBV7-9; CDR3aa: CASSLSLQGGVQFF; CDR3nt: TGTGCCAGCAGCTTAAGTCTCCAGGGGGGCGTTCAGTTCTTC
j_gene: TRBJ1-2; d_gene: .; len: 15; abundance: many; v_gene: TRBV7-2; CDR3aa: CASSPDGKANYGYTF; CDR3nt: TGTGCCAGCAGCCCCGACGGAAAAGCTAACTATGGCTACACCTTC
j_gene: TRBJ2-1; d_gene: TRBD2; len: 16; abundance: .; v_gene: TRBV12-3/TRBV12-4; CDR3aa: CASSPSGRARNNEQFF; CDR3nt: TGTGCCAGCAGTCCAAGCGGGAGGGCCCGAAACAATGAGCAGTTCTTC
j_gene: TRBJ2-7; d_gene: TRBD2; len: 16; abundance: few; v_gene: TRBV29-1; CDR3aa: CSVEGEVGGRAHEQYF; CDR3nt: TGCAGCGTTGAAGGGGAGGTGGGCGGGAGGGCACACGAGCAGTACTTC
j_gene: TRBJ2-6; d_gene: TRBD1; len: 21; abundance: .; v_gene: TRBV24-1; CDR3aa: CATSDSSGRQGRGSGANVLTF; CDR3nt: TGTGCCACCAGTGACTCAAGCGGCCGACAGGGTCGGGGTTCTGGGGCCAACGTCCTGACTTTC
j_gene: TRBJ2-7; d_gene: TRBD2; len: 18; abundance: many; v_gene: TRBV11-2; CDR3aa: CASSLRRGERAFSYEQYF; CDR3nt: TGTGCCAGCAGCTTAAGGCGGGGGGAGAGAGCCTTCTCCTACGAGCAGTACTTC
j_gene: TRBJ1-4; d_gene: .; len: 13; abundance: few; v_gene: TRBV19; CDR3aa: CASSPPLREKLFF; CDR3nt: TGTGCCAGTTCCCCCCCCCTGAGGGAAAAACTGTTTTTT
j_gene: TRBJ2-5; d_gene: .; len: 14; abundance: many; v_gene: TRBV6-5; CDR3aa: CASSYDQEEETQYF; CDR3nt: TGTGCCAGCAGTTATGATCAGGAAGAAGAGACCCAGTACTTC
j_gene: TRBJ1-2; d_gene: .; len: 12; abundance: .; v_gene: TRBV5-1; CDR3aa: CASSLEGRGYTF; CDR3nt: TGCGCCAGCAGCTTGGAGGGTCGGGGCTACACCTTC
j_gene: TRBJ1-1; d_gene: .; len: 15; abundance: many; v_gene: TRBV9; CDR3aa: CASSGTSRFDAEAFF; CDR3nt: TGTGCCAGCAGCGGGACATCAAGGTTCGATGCTGAAGCTTTCTTT
j_gene: TRBJ2-1; d_gene: .; len: 15; abundance: .; v_gene: TRBV12-3/TRBV12-4; CDR3aa: CASGRDSLSWGEQFF; CDR3nt: TGTGCCAGTGGGAGAGACAGTTTAAGCTGGGGTGAGCAGTTCTTC
j_gene: TRBJ1-5; d_gene: .; len: 15; abundance: few; v_gene: TRBV7-2; CDR3aa: CASSFAGQINQPQHF; CDR3nt: TGTGCCAGCAGCTTTGCGGGACAAATCAATCAGCCCCAGCATTTT
j_gene: TRBJ2-7; d_gene: .; len: 14; abundance: many; v_gene: TRBV9; CDR3aa: CASSLRQDTYEQYF; CDR3nt: TGTGCCAGCAGCCTAAGACAGGACACCTACGAGCAGTACTTC
j_gene: TRBJ2-2; d_gene: .; len: 13; abundance: few; v_gene: TRBV6-2/TRBV6-3; CDR3aa: CASTLAYTGELFF; CDR3nt: TGTGCCAGCACTCTCGCGTACACCGGGGAGCTGTTTTTT
j_gene: TRBJ1-5; d_gene: .; len: 12; abundance: few; v_gene: TRBV24-1; CDR3aa: CATSPINQPQHF; CDR3nt: TGTGCCACCAGTCCTATCAATCAGCCCCAGCATTTT
j_gene: TRBJ1-1; d_gene: .; len: 14; abundance: .; v_gene: TRBV28; CDR3aa: CASIEFDRYTEAFF; CDR3nt: TGTGCCAGCATAGAATTTGATCGGTACACTGAAGCTTTCTTT
j_gene: TRBJ2-4; d_gene: TRBD2; len: 19; abundance: many; v_gene: TRBV7-3; CDR3aa: CASSRSTSGGPLAKNIQYF; CDR3nt: TGTGCCAGCAGCCGGTCGACTAGCGGGGGTCCGTTAGCCAAAAACATTCAGTACTTC
j_gene: TRBJ1-1; d_gene: .; len: 13; abundance: many; v_gene: TRBV18; CDR3aa: CASSPPLSTEAFF; CDR3nt: TGTGCCAGCTCACCACCCCTGAGCACTGAAGCTTTCTTT
j_gene: TRBJ1-2; d_gene: .; len: 13; abundance: .; v_gene: TRBV12-3/TRBV12-4; CDR3aa: CASSLDSTYGYTF; CDR3nt: TGTGCCAGCAGTCTAGACAGCACCTATGGCTACACCTTC
j_gene: TRBJ1-3; d_gene: TRBD1; len: 15; abundance: many; v_gene: TRBV13; CDR3aa: CASSSRGVSGNTIYF; CDR3nt: TGTGCCAGCAGCTCCAGGGGGGTCTCTGGAAACACCATATATTTT
j_gene: TRBJ2-7; d_gene: .; len: 11; abundance: many; v_gene: TRBV11-2; CDR3aa: CASSRFHEQYF; CDR3nt: TGTGCCAGCAGCCGATTCCACGAGCAGTACTTC
j_gene: TRBJ2-1; d_gene: TRBD2; len: 15; abundance: many; v_gene: TRBV27; CDR3aa: CASSRAGVLYNEQFF; CDR3nt: TGTGCCAGCAGTCGGGCGGGGGTATTGTACAATGAGCAGTTCTTC
j_gene: TRBJ1-5; d_gene: .; len: 13; abundance: few; v_gene: TRBV5-6; CDR3aa: CASSFGRQRPQHF; CDR3nt: TGTGCCAGCAGCTTCGGCAGGCAAAGGCCCCAGCATTTT
j_gene: TRBJ1-2; d_gene: .; len: 13; abundance: many; v_gene: TRBV30; CDR3aa: CAWSRDENYGYTF; CDR3nt: TGTGCCTGGAGCCGGGACGAAAACTATGGCTACACCTTC
j_gene: TRBJ2-4; d_gene: .; len: 13; abundance: few; v_gene: TRBV9; CDR3aa: CASSVARGNIQYF; CDR3nt: TGTGCCAGCAGCGTAGCTAGGGGGAACATTCAGTACTTC
j_gene: TRBJ1-6; d_gene: .; len: 15; abundance: few; v_gene: TRBV6-1; CDR3aa: CASSPVDFYNSPLHF; CDR3nt: TGTGCCAGCAGTCCCGTGGACTTTTATAATTCACCCCTCCACTTT
j_gene: TRBJ1-2; d_gene: .; len: 14; abundance: many; v_gene: TRBV4-2; CDR3aa: CASSPGAENYGYTF; CDR3nt: TGTGCCAGCAGCCCAGGCGCGGAGAACTATGGCTACACCTTC
j_gene: TRBJ1-2; d_gene: .; len: 14; abundance: few; v_gene: TRBV5-5; CDR3aa: CASSFPRVNYGYTF; CDR3nt: TGTGCCAGCAGCTTCCCTAGGGTAAACTATGGCTACACCTTC